Following are 26 T cell receptor beta chains from one sample sequenced in a study of shared clonotypes between healthy human individuals. Assay used: immunoSEQ multiplex PCR; TCRdb lists only in-frame clones, some missing. Among 2,500,000 or so clones listed, approximately 92% were seen once. The material sequenced was naive CD4+ T cells sorted from blood. The subset denotes: CD45RA+ positively selected. The receptors shown here come from a man aged 18 to 29 in good health.

The chain recombines TRBV19 with TRBJ1-4; D perhaps matches TRBD1 (5 bases). Between the trimmed V and J ends, which lost 2 bases and 5 bases, there was a span of 12 bases. CDR3 size: 15 residues. Germline CDR1 is LNHDA and CDR2 is SQIVND (reference sequence). CDR3 sequence reads: CASSIRDSRNEKLFF. For the CDR3, the DNA is TGTGCCAGTAGTATAAGAGACAGCAGGAATGAAAAACTGTTTTTT.

This clone has just one count. The chain has TRBV5-4 and TRBJ2-3, with TRBD2 identical over 8 bases. The CDR3 contains 17 residues. Per germline, CDR1 SGHNT and CDR2 YYREEE (reference sequence). V was clipped by 0 bases and J by 2 bases; unmatched bases: 8. CDR3 sequence: CASSLGAGTSNTDTQYF. DNA for the CDR3: TGTGCCAGCAGCTTGGGTGCCGGGACTAGTAACACAGATACGCAGTATTTT.

This chain connects TRBV6-6 to TRBJ1-3, with unresolved D. Germline loops: CDR1 MNHNY, CDR2 SVGAGI (reference sequence). Trimming took off 2 bases at V and 3 bases at J, with 11 bases between the two ends. CDR3 length equals 15 residues. In DNA form, the CDR3 reads TGTGCCAGCAGTTACAGTGGGCTGAATGGAAACACCATATATTTT. Protein: CASSYSGLNGNTIYF.

A remark on this clone: Other DNA sequences from this sample encode an identical CDR3 as well. This chain joins TRBV18 and TRBJ2-7, with 7 bases that match TRBD2. CDR3 length: 14 residues. The germline V gene has CDR1 KGHSH and CDR2 LQKENI. J was trimmed by 3 bases and V by 2 bases; bases with no gene match: 4. The DNA for the CDR3 is TGTGCCAGCTCACCAGGACGCGGGGGCTACGAGCAGTACTTC. Translated, it gives CASSPGRGGYEQYF.

This sequence joins TRBV7-2 and TRBJ2-1; no clear D gene. The length of the CDR3 is 15 residues. The germline V gene has CDR1 SGHTA and CDR2 FQGNSA. Between the trimmed V and J ends, which lost 0 bases and 3 bases, there was a span of 9 bases. CDR3 bases: TGTGCCAGCAGCTTAGCCCGAACAAACTACAATGAGCAGTTCTTC. It codes for CASSLARTNYNEQFF.

The chain uses TRBV19 and TRBJ1-2; D might be TRBD1 (5 bases). Germline V gene sequence: CDR1 LNHDA, CDR2 SQIVND (reference sequence). CDR3 size: 15 residues. V lost 4 bases, J lost 4 bases, and 16 bases lay in between. The CDR3 DNA follows: TGTGCCAGTAGTAAGCCCGCAGGGCTTAGCTATGGCTACACCTTC. Amino acids: CASSKPAGLSYGYTF.

The genes are TRBV7-2 and TRBJ2-4, with TRBD1 as a possible D gene (6 bases). V lost 2 bases and J 5 bases, leaving 13 bases between the germline ends. Germline V gene lookup returns CDR1 SGHTA and CDR2 FQGNSA. The CDR3 sequence is 15 residues long. CDR3 in DNA: TGTGCCAGCAGCTTATACACCCGGACAGAAAACATTCAGTACTTC. Translation: CASSLYTRTENIQYF.

The V call is TRBV7-9, the J call TRBJ1-1, with D unclear. This CDR3 is 12 amino acids long. Germline V gene sequence: CDR1 SEHNR, CDR2 FQNEAQ (reference sequence). Trimming left V 2 bases short and J 6 bases short, with 7 bases between. CDR3 in DNA: TGTGCCAGCAGCTTAAAGGGAGCTGAAGCTTTCTTT. Translating it yields CASSLKGAEAFF.

The chain links TRBV5-4 to TRBJ2-5; 9 nucleotides agree with TRBD2. The CDR3 is 16 amino acids. Germline V gene sequence: CDR1 SGHNT, CDR2 YYREEE (reference sequence). V lost 1 base to trimming and J lost 4 bases; unmatched junction nucleotides: 8. CDR3 in DNA: TGTGCCAGCAGCTTGTTTGCGGGGGGGCAGGGAGAGACCCAGTACTTC. It codes for CASSLFAGGQGETQYF.

This clone was observed a few times. The gene calls are TRBV7-3 and TRBJ1-1, with D perhaps TRBD1 (6 bases). This CDR3 has 13 amino acids. Between the trimmed V and J ends, which lost 8 bases and 1 base, there was a span of 11 bases. The germline V gene has CDR1 SGHTA and CDR2 FQGTGA. CDR3 sequence: CASRGTPNTEAFF. The CDR3 DNA reads TGTGCCAGCCGCGGGACACCGAACACTGAAGCTTTCTTT.

The chain carries TRBV6-1 and TRBJ2-3; D not resolved. The V and J ends lost 10 bases and 0 bases respectively, with 14 bases between them. Germline values: CDR1 MNHNS, CDR2 SASEGT. The CDR3 runs 14 residues. In DNA form, the CDR3 reads TGTGCCACCGACATTAGCTCTAGCACAGATACGCAGTATTTT. Translation: CATDISSSTDTQYF.

Comments on this clone: The same CDR3 is also encoded by other DNA sequences in this sample. The chain links TRBV5-4 to TRBJ1-4, with 11 bases aligning to TRBD1. J gave up 0 bases and V 4 bases, and 2 bases lay outside the gene matches. Looked up from germline, CDR1 is SGHNT and CDR2 is YYREEE (reference sequence). The CDR3 sequence is 16 residues long. The CDR3: CASSPGQGATNEKLFF. The DNA of the CDR3 is TGTGCCAGCAGCCCGGGACAGGGGGCAACTAATGAAAAACTGTTTTTT.

Details on this clone: The sample carries other DNA sequences with the same CDR3. Here the CDR3 reads CASSSQGAADTQYF. CDR3 bases: TGTGCCAGCAGTTCCCAGGGGGCCGCAGATACGCAGTATTTT. The chain has TRBV28 and TRBJ2-3; 8 bases line up with TRBD1. J lost 4 bases, V lost 4 bases, and 4 bases had no gene match. The CDR3 extends over 14 amino acids. Germline values: CDR1 MDHEN, CDR2 SYDVKM.

The rearrangement uses TRBV7-3 and TRBJ1-1; TRBD1 matches at 9 bases. After removal of 4 bases from V and 4 bases from J, the junction contained 4 bases not matched to a gene. CDR1 is SGHTA and CDR2 is FQGTGA in the germline V gene. The CDR3 totals 14 residues. The CDR3 here is CASSSGTGFTEAFF. CDR3 coding DNA: TGTGCCAGCAGCTCTGGGACAGGGTTCACTGAAGCTTTCTTT.

The rearrangement uses TRBV5-1 and TRBJ1-4; TRBD1 agrees at 12 bases. The length of the CDR3 is 18 residues. The germline V gene encodes CDR1 SGHRS and CDR2 YFSETQ. J was trimmed by 2 bases and V by 2 bases; bases with no gene match: 7. The CDR3 sequence: CASSFQGQGAATNEKLFF. The CDR3, as DNA: TGCGCCAGCAGCTTCCAGGGACAGGGGGCCGCCACTAATGAAAAACTGTTTTTT. Looking up the rest from reference TRBV5-1 and TRBJ1-4 gives the full variable domain: KAGVTQTPRYLIKTRGQQVTLSCSPISGHRSVSWYQQTPGQGLQFLFEYFSETQRNKGNFPGRFSGRQFSNSRSEMNVSTLELGDSALYLCASSFQGQGAATNEKLFFGSGTQLSVL.

The chain is built from TRBV7-2 and TRBJ1-6; D is undetermined. The CDR3 contains 13 residues. V dropped 4 bases and J dropped 9 bases, with 10 bases sitting between them. Germline V gene data show CDR1 as SGHTA and CDR2 as FQGNSA. The CDR3 is CASSSRPSSPLHF. The DNA for the CDR3 is TGTGCCAGCAGCTCCCGCCCGAGTTCACCCCTCCACTTT.

V and J are TRBV6-5 and TRBJ2-4; maybe TRBD2 (6 bases). The CDR3 spans 15 residues. V lost 8 bases to trimming and J lost 0 bases, with 14 bases between them. Germline CDR1 is MNHEY and CDR2 is SVGAGI. The CDR3 sequence: CASAGSSLAKNIQYF. Here the CDR3 DNA reads TGTGCCAGCGCCGGGAGTTCCCTAGCCAAAAACATTCAGTACTTC.

In the case of this clone: This may arise from a read error, as a much more abundant clone is one base away. Additional DNA sequences in this sample encode the identical CDR3. The gene calls are TRBV5-1 and TRBJ2-5; perhaps D is TRBD1 or TRBD2 (5 bases each). The CDR3 runs 12 residues. Germline V gene sequence: CDR1 SGHRS, CDR2 YFSETQ. V was trimmed by 3 bases and J by 2 bases, leaving 5 bases between them. The CDR3 region is CASSWGQETQYF. The CDR3 bases are TGCGCCAGCAGCTGGGGGCAAGAGACCCAGTACTTC.

The rearrangement joins TRBV6-6 to TRBJ2-7; 7 nucleotides match TRBD1. Germline assignment: CDR1 MNHNY and CDR2 SVGAGI (reference sequence). Germline trimming cut 9 bases from V and 3 bases from J; bases unmatched to any gene: 11. The CDR3 covers 14 residues. CDR3 DNA sequence: TGTGCCAGTAGACCCGGGACAGCCGTCTACGAGCAGTACTTC. As protein: CASRPGTAVYEQYF.

The chain has TRBV27 and TRBJ2-3, with 7 bases matching TRBD1. V shed 5 bases, J shed 4 bases, and the junction held 9 bases outside the gene matches. Looked up from germline, CDR1 is MNHEY and CDR2 is SMNVEV (reference sequence). The CDR3 extends over 15 amino acids. The CDR3: CASSRGTVPADTQYF. Here the CDR3 DNA reads TGTGCCAGCAGTAGAGGGACAGTTCCTGCAGATACGCAGTATTTT.

CDR3 loop: CASSPGTKGGEKLFF. The DNA of the CDR3 is TGTGCCAGCAGCCCAGGGACAAAAGGTGGTGAAAAACTGTTTTTT. V and J are TRBV11-2 and TRBJ1-4, with D possibly TRBD1 on 6 matching bases. The CDR3 runs to 15 residues. V lost 5 bases and J 7 bases, leaving 17 bases between the germline ends. CDR1 is SGHAT, CDR2 FQNNGV, per germline.

CDR3 region: CASRVSGRGLGYTF. The DNA for the CDR3 is TGTGCCAGTCGCGTATCGGGCAGGGGGCTTGGCTACACCTTC. J is TRBJ1-2 and V is TRBV6-5; TRBD1 agrees at 8 bases. Trimming took 9 bases from V and 7 from J; bases not matched to a gene: 13. This CDR3 has 14 residues. CDR1 and CDR2 from the germline V gene are MNHEY and SVGAGI.

This chain uses TRBV30 with TRBJ2-2; perhaps TRBD2 as D (5 bases). The CDR3 loop spans 12 amino acids. V gave up 8 bases and J gave up 3 bases, with 10 bases separating them. Germline CDR1 GTSNPN, CDR2 SVGIG (reference sequence). The CDR3 nucleotides read TGTGCCGGAACTAGTGACACCGGGGAGCTGTTTTTT. Protein: CAGTSDTGELFF.

Remarks on this clone: The same CDR3 is also encoded by other DNA sequences in this sample. V usage is TRBV18 and J usage is TRBJ1-2, with no clear D. The CDR3 spans 13 residues. Germline CDR1 KGHSH, CDR2 LQKENI. Trimming pared 0 bases from V and 2 bases from J, leaving 4 bases between. The CDR3 DNA reads as TGTGCCAGCTCACCACCGGGCAACTATGGCTACACCTTC. Protein: CASSPPGNYGYTF.

V and J are TRBV30 and TRBJ1-2; 7 bases are shared with TRBD1. The germline V gene has CDR1 GTSNPN and CDR2 SVGIG (reference sequence). V lost 5 bases and J lost 4; bases outside the gene matches: 10. CDR3 length: 14 residues. This CDR3 reads CAWAPRQGFYGYTF. DNA for the CDR3: TGTGCCTGGGCCCCCCGACAGGGCTTCTATGGCTACACCTTC. The whole variable domain, filled in from reference TRBV30 and TRBJ1-2, reads SQTIHQWPATLVQPVGSPLSLECTVEGTSNPNLYWYRQAAGRGLQLLFYSVGIGQISSEVPQNLSASRPQDRQFILSSKKLLLSDSGFYLCAWAPRQGFYGYTFGSGTRLTVV.

The chain couples TRBV10-3 to TRBJ1-5; 9 positions match TRBD1. This CDR3 contains 16 residues. CDR1 is ENHRY and CDR2 is SYGVKD in the germline V gene. Trimming took 6 bases from V and 4 from J; bases not matched to a gene: 10. The CDR3 coding sequence is TGTGCCATCAGCGGGACAGGGTCCCGAGGGAATCAGCCCCAGCATTTT. Its protein product is CAISGTGSRGNQPQHF.